The T cell receptor (beta chain) described here comes from a study of human T cells and chemical hapten exposure. Time point specified: patch test 1, 2 weeks after DPC sensitization. Treatment indicated: therapeutic diphenylcyclopropenone sensitization with weekly scalp DPC. Drawing of blood took place ahead of applying each patch test. TCRdb independently ran MiXCR on the RACE reads; one entry per CDR3 protein. The sample shows approximately 100,000 distinct CDR3 sequences, about 11% of them seen only once. The J segment lost 6 bases and the V segment lost 5 bases, leaving 9 bases of the junction unmatched. This CDR3 has 14 amino acids. Germline assignment: CDR1 SGHTA and CDR2 FQGNSA.

This chain links TRBV7-2 with TRBJ1-1; 7 bases line up with TRBD1. The specimen was whole blood, collected in connection with sensitization to the hapten diphenylcyclopropenone (DPC). The TCR originated in a middle-aged woman with alopecia areata. Some clones in this sample may be carry-over from other donors' samples. CDR3 DNA: TGTGCCAGCAGCCGAATACAGGGGTTCCCTGAAGCTTTCTTT. Its protein is CASSRIQGFPEAFF.